The source of this T cell receptor (beta chain) is a study of human T cells and chemical hapten exposure. The V and J ends lost 5 bases and 4 bases respectively, with 24 bases between them. This CDR3 is 17 amino acids long. CDR1 and CDR2 (germline): SGHAT, FQNNGV. Using its own MiXCR run on the RACE reads, TCRdb lists one record per CDR3 protein. The sample holds fewer than 500,000 distinct CDR3 sequences, roughly 4.8% seen once. Study outcomes and limitations: Having alopecia, donors may respond immunologically unlike healthy people.

This clonotype was seen at least ten times. The antigen is undetermined. Time point specified: patch test 1, 2 weeks after DPC sensitization. Treatment: therapeutic diphenylcyclopropenone sensitization with weekly scalp DPC. Patch tests were applied only after blood draws. V gene TRBV11-2 combines with J gene TRBJ2-7, with D possibly matching TRBD2 (6 bases). The receptor was derived from a woman aged 45-60 years with alopecia areata. Some clones in this sample may be carry-over from other donors' samples. The input for sequencing was whole blood, taken in connection with sensitization to the hapten diphenylcyclopropenone (DPC). This CDR3 is CASSPLARNRLRYEQYF. The CDR3 nucleotides read TGTGCCAGCAGCCCTCTAGCGCGTAACCGTTTAAGGTACGAGCAGTACTTC.